This T cell receptor beta chain emerged from a study of identical twins (dated by TCRdb to the mid-2010s). A note on the overall study: TCR alpha and beta repertoires from monozygotic twins, unrelated adults of various ages and cord blood were deep-sequenced to test whether fetal clonotypes persist. Replicate twin experiments were performed at different times using different library preparation protocols to rule out contamination. Broader findings and caveats from the paper: Out-of-frame TCR alpha sharing in monozygotic twins was systematically underestimated by recombination models, whereas sharing between unrelated individuals was in agreement with the recombination models. Excess twin sharing in beta out-of-frame sequences was weaker because fewer shared sequences lowered the signal-to-noise ratio. Fewer insertions were carried by abundant cord blood beta clonotypes, a similar but weaker trend appeared in young adult naive repertoires, and no such trend appeared in memory repertoires. Compared with coincidental sharing between unrelated individuals, an excess of low generation-probability sequences was observed among out-of-frame TCR alpha sequences shared between twins. Because the same donors could not be followed over many years, the conclusions relied on cross-sectional statistical analysis. Zero-insertion analyses could be partly confounded by invariant T cells such as MAIT and iNKT, though diverse VJ usage argued against such confounding for most clonotypes.

Only healthy Caucasian donors were included. The twin cohort comprised three pairs of female monozygotic twins, all aged roughly 18 to 30 years. Positive isolation kits from Invitrogen were used to isolate CD4+ and CD8+ T cell populations. Reading from cysteine to phenylalanine, the CDR3 counts 15 amino acids. The DNA shown is the 45-base CDR3, in frame from base 1. Based on the germline V gene (reference sequence), the CDR1 and CDR2 sequences are SSHAT and FNYEAQ. This clonotype showed up just a few times. Its antigen remains undetermined. One end of the junction does not line up with germline, which may come from a read error. Library preparation used 5' RACE. Sequencing was carried out with an Illumina HiSeq 2000. A universal primer binding site was introduced by template switching, and a unique molecular identifier was present in the final cDNA, enabling accurate counting of TCR cDNA molecules. Specific primers in the conserved constant-segment region were used to synthesize first-strand cDNA for TCR alpha and beta chains. To control for contamination, each cDNA library was double barcoded with a SMART-Mk sample barcode plus Illumina barcodes. TruSeq adapter sequences along with Illumina sample barcodes were introduced in two successive PCR steps. TCR alpha and beta cDNA libraries were sequenced on the Illumina HiSeq platform with custom primers. In the source study's methods: Unique molecular identifiers were extracted from raw reads with MiGEC, and CDR3 positions were determined with MiXCR. Recombination models were inferred per individual with the repgenHMM and IGoR tools using an EM algorithm. The analysis of shared clonotypes was done with the tcR package in R, with sharing normalized by the product of cloneset sizes. To study raw recombination free of thymic and clonal selection effects, out-of-frame nonproductive sequences were analyzed. TCRdb ran its own pipeline on the public reads, namely fastp trimming at Q25 and MiXCR clone calling, and kept in-frame beta chains. For every CDR3 protein sequence, its rows merge into one entry that carries the most common genes and DNA. The V and J calls, along with clone size, are taken from TCRdb and not from the paper's own processing. This sample has hundreds of thousands of distinct CDR3 sequences in its table, and roughly 9.7% of those were observed once. In total, the top ten clones hold about 7.1% of the sample.

These data were also reused for a study on yellow fever vaccine responses in identical twins. As the second publication notes: The authors reported that the T cell response to vaccination in identical twins appeared partly convergent and partly personalized. Focusing on identical twins, the study followed the T cell clones that responded to the vaccine, and did so with precision.

This receptor was taken from a woman aged 18-35 years in good health. The sequence links TRBV7-7 to TRBJ2-3; TRBD1 fits 10 bases in the junction. The sequenced sample consisted of CD8+ T cells sorted from blood. The DNA is as follows: TGTGCTAGCAGCTTGACAGGGGGCCTCACAGATACGCAGTATTTT. Translated, it reads CASSLTGGLTDTQYF.